The entry that follows covers one T cell receptor beta chain sequence. The data belong to a study of OX40 agonist ivuxolimab in advanced cancers. Germline-derived CDR1 and CDR2 are ENHRY and SYGVKD. CDR3 length: 13 amino acids. V shed 0 bases and J shed 7 bases, with 10 bases lying between them. Profiling relied on immunoSEQ multiplex PCR, and the TCRdb table lists in-frame clones only, not all of them. The sample lists around 6,100 clones; roughly 80% were seen once. The sample in question was CD4+ or CD8+ T cells sorted from blood, obtained in a trial of the OX40 agonist ivuxolimab. The clonotype originates from an adult with an advanced solid tumor such as melanoma, head and neck, liver or kidney cancer. The chain is built from TRBV10-3 and TRBJ2-7; no clear D gene. CDR3 amino acids: CAISESGEEEQYF. The CDR3 DNA follows: TGTGCCATCAGTGAGTCGGGCGAAGAAGAGCAGTACTTC.